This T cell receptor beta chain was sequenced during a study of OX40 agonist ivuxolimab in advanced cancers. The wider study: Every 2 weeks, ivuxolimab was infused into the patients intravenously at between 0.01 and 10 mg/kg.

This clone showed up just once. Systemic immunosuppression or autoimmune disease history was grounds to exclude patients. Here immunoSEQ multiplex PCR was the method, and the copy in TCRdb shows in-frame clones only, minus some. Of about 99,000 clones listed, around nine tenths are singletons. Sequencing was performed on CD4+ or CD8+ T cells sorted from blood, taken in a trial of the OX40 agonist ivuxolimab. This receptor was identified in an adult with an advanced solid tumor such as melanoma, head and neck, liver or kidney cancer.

The CDR3 loop is CASGLVLGTDSYNEQFF. In nucleotides, the CDR3 is TGTGCTAGTGGTTTGGTACTAGGGACAGACTCCTACAATGAGCAGTTCTTC. The chain carries TRBV12-5 and TRBJ2-1; 7 bases are shared with TRBD1. The CDR3 loop spans 17 amino acids. Germline CDR1 reads LGHNT; CDR2 reads FRNRAP. V trimming: 0 bases; J trimming: 0 bases; junction bases outside the gene matches: 5.